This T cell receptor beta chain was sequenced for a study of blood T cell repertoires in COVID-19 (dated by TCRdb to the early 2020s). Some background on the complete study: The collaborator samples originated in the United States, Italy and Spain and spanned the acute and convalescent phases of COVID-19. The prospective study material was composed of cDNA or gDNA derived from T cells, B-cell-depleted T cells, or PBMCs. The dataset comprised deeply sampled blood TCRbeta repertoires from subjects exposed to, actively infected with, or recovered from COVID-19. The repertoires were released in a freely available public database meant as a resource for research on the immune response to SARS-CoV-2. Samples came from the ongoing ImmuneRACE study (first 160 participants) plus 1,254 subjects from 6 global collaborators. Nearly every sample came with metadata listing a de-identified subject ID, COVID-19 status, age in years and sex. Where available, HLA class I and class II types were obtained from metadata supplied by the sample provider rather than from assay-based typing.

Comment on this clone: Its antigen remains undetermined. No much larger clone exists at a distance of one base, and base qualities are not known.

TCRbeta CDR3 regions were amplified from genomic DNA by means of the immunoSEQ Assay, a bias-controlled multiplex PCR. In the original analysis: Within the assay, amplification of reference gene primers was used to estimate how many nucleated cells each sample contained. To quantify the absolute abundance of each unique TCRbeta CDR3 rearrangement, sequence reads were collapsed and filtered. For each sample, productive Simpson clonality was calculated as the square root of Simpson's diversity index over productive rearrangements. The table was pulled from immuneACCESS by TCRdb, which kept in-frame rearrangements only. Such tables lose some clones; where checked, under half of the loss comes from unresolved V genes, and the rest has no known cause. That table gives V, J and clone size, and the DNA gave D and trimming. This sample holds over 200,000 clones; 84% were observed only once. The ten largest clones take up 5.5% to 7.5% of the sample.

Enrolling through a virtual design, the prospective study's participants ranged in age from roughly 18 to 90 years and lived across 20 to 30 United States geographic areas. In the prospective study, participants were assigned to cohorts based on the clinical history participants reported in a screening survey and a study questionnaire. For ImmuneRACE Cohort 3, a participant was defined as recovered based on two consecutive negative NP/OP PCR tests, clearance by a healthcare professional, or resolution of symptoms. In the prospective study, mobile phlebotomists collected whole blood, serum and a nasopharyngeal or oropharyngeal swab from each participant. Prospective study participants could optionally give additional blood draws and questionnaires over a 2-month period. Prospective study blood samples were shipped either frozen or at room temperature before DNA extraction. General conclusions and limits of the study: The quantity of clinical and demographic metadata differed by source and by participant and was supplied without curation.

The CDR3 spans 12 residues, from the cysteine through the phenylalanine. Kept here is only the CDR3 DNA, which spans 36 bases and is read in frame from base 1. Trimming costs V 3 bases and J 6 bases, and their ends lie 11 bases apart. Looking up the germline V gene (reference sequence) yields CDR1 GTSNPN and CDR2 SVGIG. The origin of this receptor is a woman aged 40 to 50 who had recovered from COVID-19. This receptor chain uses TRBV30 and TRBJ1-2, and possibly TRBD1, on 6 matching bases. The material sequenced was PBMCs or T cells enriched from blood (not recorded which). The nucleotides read TGTGCCTGGAGGGGGGCAGGGAATGGCTACACCTTC. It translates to CAWRGAGNGYTF.